A single sample is the source of the 4 T cell receptor beta chains below, sequenced in a study of cytomegalovirus exposure and HLA in healthy donors. Primers included in the PCR were 60 Vbeta and 13 Jbeta primers. TCRdb's table, derived via immunoSEQ multiplex PCR, lists solely in-frame clones and lacks some. Altogether 150,000 to 200,000 clones are present, around nine tenths being singletons, with the ten largest covering 1.5% to 2%. Source material: PBMCs. All receptors come from a woman between 18 and 29 years old in good health and CMV-seronegative.

This clone was seen more than once but under ten times. V usage is TRBV18 and J usage is TRBJ2-7; TRBD1 matches 8 bases. Losses at the gene ends were 2 bases for V and 3 bases for J; bases not matched to a gene: 6. From germline, CDR1 is KGHSH and CDR2 LQKENI. This CDR3 region has 15 residues. CDR3 in amino acids: CASSPGGDRNYEQYF. The CDR3 nucleotides are TGTGCCAGCTCACCAGGCGGGGACAGGAACTACGAGCAGTACTTC. Full variable domain (outside the CDR3, taken from reference TRBV18 and TRBJ2-7): NAGVMQNPRHLVRRRGQEARLRCSPMKGHSHVYWYRQLPEEGLKFMVYLQKENIIDESGMPKERFSAEFPKEGPSILRIQQVVRGDSAAYFCASSPGGDRNYEQYFGPGTRLTVT.

In regard to this clone: The junction shows a germline mismatch at one end, possibly a read error. The chain recombines TRBV5-5 with TRBJ2-3; 10 bases are a match to TRBD2. From germline, CDR1 is SGHKS and CDR2 YYEKEE (reference sequence). CDR3 length equals 16 residues. This CDR3 reads CAGSSLAGARTDTQYF. Written as DNA, the CDR3 is TGTGCCGGCAGCTCCCTAGCGGGAGCGCGCACAGATACGCAGTATTTT.

The rearrangement joins TRBV7-6 to TRBJ1-4; 7 bases align to TRBD1. The germline CDR1 and CDR2 sequences are SGHVS and FNYEAQ. The J segment lost 5 bases and the V segment lost 4 bases, leaving 7 bases of the junction unmatched. CDR3 length equals 15 residues. In DNA, the CDR3 is TGTGCCAGCAGCTGGAACCCGGGACAGAATGAAAAACTGTTTTTT. Encoded protein: CASSWNPGQNEKLFF.

This clone was picked up one time. This chain connects TRBV7-2 to TRBJ2-3; 7 bases agree with TRBD2. V lost 5 bases, J lost 0 bases, and 8 bases stayed unmatched. The CDR3 runs to 16 residues. The germline CDR1 and CDR2 sequences are SGHTA and FQGNSA. The CDR3, as DNA: TGTGCCAGCAGCCCCCCGGGACTATTTAGCACAGATACGCAGTATTTT. Translated: CASSPPGLFSTDTQYF. Combining the CDR3 with reference TRBV7-2 and TRBJ2-3 gives the whole variable domain GAGVSQSPSNKVTEKGKDVELRCDPISGHTALYWYRQSLGQGLEFLIYFQGNSAPDKSGLPSDRFSAERTGGSVSTLTIQRTQQEDSAVYLCASSPPGLFSTDTQYFGPGTRLTVL.